Below, 26 T cell receptor beta chains from the same sample are listed, as sequenced in a study of T cells in Graves' hyperthyroidism and ophthalmopathy. Researchers took RNA transcripts and amplified the TCR beta CDR3 regions from them. The study used the HTBI primer set for a first-round RT-PCR of the TCR CDR3. TCRdb re-derived calls from the multiplex PCR reads in MiXCR, one entry per CDR3 protein. Among about 320,000 distinct CDR3 sequences, approximately 16% were seen once, and the ten largest hold around a third. The material sequenced was blood. The receptors originated from a man between 25 and 39 years old with Graves' hyperthyroidism.

This clonotype was picked up many times. The V call is TRBV28, the J call TRBJ2-7, with 7 nucleotides matching TRBD2. This CDR3 contains 13 residues. From germline, CDR1 is MDHEN and CDR2 SYDVKM. V lost 3 bases, J lost 6 bases, and 5 bases stayed unmatched. As DNA, the CDR3 is TGTGCCAGCAGTTTCGTCGCGGGAGTCGAGCAGTACTTC. Residues: CASSFVAGVEQYF.

This clonotype occurred a few times. A junction end diverges from the germline sequence, so it may reflect a read error. The chain carries TRBV2 and TRBJ2-1, with a possible D match to TRBD1 (6 bases). Per germline, CDR1 SNHLY and CDR2 FYNNEI. The length of the CDR3 is 14 residues. CDR3 sequence reads: CATSVHPGADEQFF. DNA of the CDR3: TGTGCCACCAGTGTCCATCCAGGGGCCGATGAGCAGTTCTTC.

J is TRBJ2-3 and V is TRBV4-2; D may be TRBD2 (6 bases). Trimming pared 1 base from V and 2 bases from J, leaving 16 bases between. The CDR3 sequence is 17 residues long. CDR1 LGHNA and CDR2 YNFKEQ come from the germline V gene. This chain's CDR3 is CASSQVPSEQTTDTQYF. For the CDR3, the DNA is TGTGCCAGCAGCCAAGTTCCTAGCGAACAAACCACAGATACGCAGTATTTT.

In its sample, this clonotype was seen many times. V gene TRBV12-3 or TRBV12-4 combines with J gene TRBJ1-6, with 7 bases aligning to TRBD1. The CDR3 contains 15 residues. Germline trimming cut 0 bases from V and 6 bases from J; bases unmatched to any gene: 2. In DNA form, the CDR3 reads TGTGCCAGCAGTTTAGCCAGGGGGGGTAATTCACCCCTCCACTTT. Protein sequence: CASSLARGGNSPLHF.

On this clonotype: One end of the junction fails to match germline, which may point to a read error. V and J are TRBV11-2 and TRBJ2-1; the D is unclear. In germline, CDR1 is SGHAT, CDR2 FQNNGV. This CDR3 comprises 14 residues. The CDR3 coding sequence is TGTGCCAGCAGCTTAGAAGCCTCTCGGGCTGAGCACTTCTTC. Its protein product is CASSLEASRAEHFF.

This clonotype appeared many times. This sequence joins TRBV11-2 and TRBJ2-6; 10 nucleotides agree with TRBD2. Trimming cost V 5 bases and J 2 bases; bases outside gene matches: 6. Germline V lookup: CDR1 SGHAT, CDR2 FQNNGV. The CDR3 is 17 residues long. Here the CDR3 DNA reads TGTGCCAGCAGCCCCCAACTAGCGGGGACTGGGGCCAACGTCCTGACTTTC. This translates into CASSPQLAGTGANVLTF.

The chain carries TRBV2 and TRBJ2-1; TRBD1 matches at 7 bases. Germline trimming cut 6 bases from V and 4 bases from J; bases unmatched to any gene: 3. CDR3 size: 13 residues. Germline CDR1 and CDR2: SNHLY and FYNNEI. In nucleotides, the CDR3 is TGTGCCAGCAGGACAGGGACATACAATGAGCAGTTCTTC. This translates into CASRTGTYNEQFF. Variable domain in full (rest from reference TRBV2 and TRBJ2-1): EPEVTQTPSHQVTQMGQEVILRCVPISNHLYFYWYRQILGQKVEFLVSFYNNEISEKSEIFDDQFSVERPDGSNFTLKIRSTKLEDSAMYFCASRTGTYNEQFFGPGTRLTVL.

This clonotype was detected many times. The chain couples TRBV3-1 to TRBJ1-1; possible D gene TRBD1, 5 bases. The CDR3 runs to 14 residues. Germline V gives CDR1 LGHDT, CDR2 YNNKEL (reference sequence). With 3 bases removed from V and 3 bases from J, the gap between germline ends came to 11 bases. The CDR3 is CASSHRDSDTEAFF. The CDR3 nucleotides are TGTGCCAGCAGCCATAGAGACAGTGACACTGAAGCTTTCTTT.

This clonotype was observed a few times. This chain joins TRBV7-2 and TRBJ2-7; D possibly matches TRBD1 or TRBD2 (5 bases each). The CDR3 contains 12 residues. In germline, CDR1 is SGHTA, CDR2 FQGNSA. Between the trimmed V and J ends, which lost 5 bases and 4 bases, there was a span of 9 bases. This CDR3 reads CASSRDGYEQYF. The CDR3 bases are TGTGCCAGCAGCAGGGACGGGTACGAGCAGTACTTC.

This clonotype has ten or more counts. V usage is TRBV5-5 and J usage is TRBJ2-1; D gene uncertain. Trimming left V 0 bases short and J 4 bases short, with 8 bases between. The CDR3 is 14 amino acids. Germline V gives CDR1 SGHKS, CDR2 YYEKEE (reference sequence). DNA of the CDR3: TGTGCCAGCAGCTTGGAGATTTCGTACAATGAGCAGTTCTTC. As protein: CASSLEISYNEQFF.

The table lists this clonotype with many counts. J is TRBJ2-7 and V is TRBV7-2; weak D call: TRBD2 (5 bases). CDR1 SGHTA and CDR2 FQGNSA come from the germline V gene. This CDR3 is built from 14 residues. The ends were cut back, 6 bases at V and 4 bases at J, with 16 bases in the middle. This CDR3 reads CASSRTRAAYEQYF. The CDR3 bases are TGTGCCAGCAGTCGGACTCGGGCCGCTTACGAGCAGTACTTC.

This clonotype occurred many times. This rearrangement joins TRBV5-5 to TRBJ2-7, with D unresolved. Germline loops: CDR1 SGHKS, CDR2 YYEKEE (reference sequence). V lost 2 bases to trimming and J lost 3 bases, with 9 bases between them. CDR3 length: 13 residues. The CDR3 protein is CASSFVQSYEQYF. CDR3 in DNA: TGTGCCAGCAGCTTTGTACAAAGCTACGAGCAGTACTTC.

The chain recombines TRBV5-1 with TRBJ2-7, with 7 bases identical to TRBD1. The germline gives CDR1 SGHRS, CDR2 YFSETQ. CDR3 size: 16 residues. Trimming cost V 4 bases and J 2 bases; bases outside gene matches: 12. The chain's CDR3 is CASSPGWDSEPYEQYF. The CDR3 nucleotides are TGCGCCAGCAGCCCGGGGTGGGACAGTGAACCCTACGAGCAGTACTTC.

This clonotype has a count of ten or more. V is TRBV11-3 and J is TRBJ1-1; perhaps TRBD1 as D (5 bases). Trimming removed 5 bases at V and 1 base at J, with 14 bases between. The germline V gene encodes CDR1 SGHNT and CDR2 YENEEA. This CDR3 comprises 15 residues. As DNA, the CDR3 is TGTGCCAGCAGCCCTAGCGGGGGTAAGAACACTGAAGCTTTCTTT. It translates to CASSPSGGKNTEAFF. The full variable domain, in which reference TRBV11-3 and TRBJ1-1 provide the parts outside the CDR3, is EAGVVQSPRYKIIEKKQPVAFWCNPISGHNTLYWYLQNLGQGPELLIRYENEEAVDDSQLPKDRFSAERLKGVDSTLKIQPAELGDSAVYLCASSPSGGKNTEAFFGQGTRLTVV.

The chain employs TRBV28 and TRBJ1-1, with 7 bases aligning to TRBD1. This CDR3 is 14 amino acids long. Germline values: CDR1 MDHEN, CDR2 SYDVKM. Germline trimming cut 6 bases from V and 8 bases from J; bases unmatched to any gene: 12. CDR3 nucleotides: TGTGCCAGCAGGGACGACGGGACAGCTACAGAAGCTTTCTTT. Its translation: CASRDDGTATEAFF.

This clonotype was recorded once. The chain joins TRBV5-6 to TRBJ2-2; D is perhaps TRBD1 (7 bases). The germline gives CDR1 SGHDT, CDR2 YYEEEE. The ends were cut back, 4 bases at V and 4 bases at J, with 11 bases in the middle. CDR3 length: 14 amino acids. The CDR3 coding sequence is TGTGCCAGCAGCCGACAGGGAGGCACCGGGGAGCTGTTTTTT. Its translation: CASSRQGGTGELFF.

There are many counts of this clonotype. The chain uses TRBV5-5 and TRBJ1-5; D ambiguous. Germline-derived CDR1 and CDR2 are SGHKS and YYEKEE (reference sequence). The CDR3 totals 13 residues. V lost 0 bases, J lost 5 bases, and 6 bases lay in between. CDR3 nucleotide sequence: TGTGCCAGCAGCTTGGGAGAGTATCAGCCCCAGCATTTT. Translating it yields CASSLGEYQPQHF. Using reference TRBV5-5 and TRBJ1-5 for the parts outside the CDR3, the full variable domain is DAGVTQSPTHLIKTRGQQVTLRCSPISGHKSVSWYQQVLGQGPQFIFQYYEKEERGRGNFPDRFSARQFPNYSSELNVNALLLGDSALYLCASSLGEYQPQHFGDGTRLSIL.

The rearrangement links TRBV5-4 to TRBJ1-2, with D unclear. In germline, CDR1 is SGHNT, CDR2 YYREEE (reference sequence). The CDR3 has 15 residues. The germline V and J ends were trimmed by 4 bases and 0 bases, with 13 bases remaining between them. CDR3 bases: TGTGCCAGCAGCGCGGGCCAGACGACTAACTATGGCTACACCTTC. Its protein product is CASSAGQTTNYGYTF.

This clonotype was counted ten times or more. This rearrangement joins TRBV27 to TRBJ2-7, with D possibly matching TRBD2 (6 bases). V was trimmed by 6 bases and J by 4 bases, leaving 16 bases between them. The CDR3 sequence is 14 residues long. Germline values: CDR1 MNHEY, CDR2 SMNVEV (reference sequence). The CDR3 DNA follows: TGTGCCAGCAGCCGGGGACTTCCCTCGTACGAGCAGTACTTC. This translates into CASSRGLPSYEQYF.

The genes are TRBV11-2 and TRBJ2-3; 15 bases map to TRBD2. Germline V lookup: CDR1 SGHAT, CDR2 FQNNGV. V was pared by 5 bases and J by 3 bases, with 24 bases of the junction left unmatched. This CDR3 has 23 amino acids. CDR3 amino acids: CASSKPTTLSDRTSGRVTDTQYF. For the CDR3, the DNA is TGTGCCAGCAGCAAACCGACGACGTTGTCAGACAGGACTAGCGGGAGGGTAACAGATACGCAGTATTTT.

The rearrangement links TRBV14 to TRBJ2-2; 8 positions agree with TRBD2. V lost 1 base, J lost 5 bases, and 15 bases stayed unmatched. Looked up from germline, CDR1 is SGHDN and CDR2 is FVKESK. This CDR3 contains 19 residues. CDR3 in amino acids: CASSQVHSSGKTETGELFF. The DNA of the CDR3 is TGTGCCAGCAGCCAAGTCCATAGTAGCGGGAAGACCGAGACCGGGGAGCTGTTTTTT.

The table lists this clonotype with a few counts. This chain uses TRBV27 with TRBJ2-7; 8 positions match TRBD1. The V and J ends lost 4 bases and 4 bases, in that order; junction bases with no gene match: 9. Germline lookup yields CDR1 MNHEY and CDR2 SMNVEV (reference sequence). This CDR3 region has 15 residues. The CDR3: CASSYRQGMVYEQYF. Here the CDR3 DNA reads TGTGCCAGCAGTTACCGACAGGGGATGGTTTACGAGCAGTACTTC.

About this clonotype: At one boundary the junction diverges from the germline segment, which might be a read error. The CDR3 bases are TGCGCCAGCAGCGCCGTCGGCCTCAAGGGGGACATGCAGTACTTC. This translates into CASSAVGLKGDMQYF. The chain joins TRBV5-1 to TRBJ2-4; a weak D match, TRBD1 (6 bases). Germline V gives CDR1 SGHRS, CDR2 YFSETQ. The CDR3 runs 15 residues.

The table lists this clonotype with many counts. The rearrangement links TRBV28 to TRBJ1-2; unclear D gene. The germline V and J ends were trimmed by 4 bases and 8 bases, with 11 bases remaining between them. The V gene's germline CDR1 is MDHEN and CDR2 SYDVKM. The CDR3 spans 12 residues. DNA of the CDR3: TGTGCCAGCAGTTGGTTAGGGCGCGGCTACACCTTC. This encodes CASSWLGRGYTF.

This clonotype was counted only a few times. This chain links TRBV24-1 with TRBJ1-2; 8 nucleotides match TRBD1. This CDR3 region has 11 residues. V trimming: 9 bases; J trimming: 7 bases; junction bases outside the gene matches: 3. Germline CDR1 KGHDR, CDR2 SFDVKD. The CDR3 region has the DNA TGTGCCACCTGGACAGGGCTTGGCTACACCTTC. Its translation: CATWTGLGYTF.

This clonotype has a handful of counts. A much larger clone lies one base from this, so it may be a read error. The J gene is TRBJ2-5, the V gene TRBV27, with 9 bases matching TRBD1. Germline-derived CDR1 and CDR2 are MNHEY and SMNVEV (reference sequence). Unmatched junction bases numbered 10, after V lost 5 bases and J lost 6 bases. The length of the CDR3 is 15 residues. The CDR3 is CASSPSSDRGQTQYF. Written as DNA, the CDR3 is TGTGCCAGCAGTCCATCCTCGGACAGGGGACAGACCCAGTACTTC.